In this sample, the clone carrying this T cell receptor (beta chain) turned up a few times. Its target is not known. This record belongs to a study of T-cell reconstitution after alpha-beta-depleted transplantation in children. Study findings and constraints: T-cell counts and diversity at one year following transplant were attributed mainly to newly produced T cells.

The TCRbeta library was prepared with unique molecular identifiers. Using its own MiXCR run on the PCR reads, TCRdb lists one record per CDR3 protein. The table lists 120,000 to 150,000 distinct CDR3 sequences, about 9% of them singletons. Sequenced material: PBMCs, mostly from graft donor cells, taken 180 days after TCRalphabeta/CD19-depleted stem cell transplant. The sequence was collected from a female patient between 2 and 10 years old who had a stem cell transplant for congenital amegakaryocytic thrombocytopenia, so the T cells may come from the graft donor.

The CDR3, as DNA: TGCGCCAGCAGCCAGACCCCACTGACTACCGCACAAGAGACCCAGTACTTC. It translates to CASSQTPLTTAQETQYF. This sequence joins TRBV4-3 and TRBJ2-5, with a weak D call TRBD2 (5 bases). The CDR3 is 17 amino acids. Germline lookup yields CDR1 LGHNA and CDR2 YSLEER. V lost 3 bases to trimming and J lost 2 bases, with 19 bases between them.